The T cell receptor beta chain described here comes from a study of circulating and synovial CD4+ cells in juvenile arthritis. Libraries were prepared by immunoSEQ multiplex PCR; TCRdb keeps only in-frame clonotypes and omits some of them. Altogether under 40,000 clones are present, around 93% being singletons, with the ten largest covering about 3.1%. Sequenced samples came from active juvenile idiopathic arthritis patients. Germline CDR1 is MDHEN and CDR2 is SYDVKM. The CDR3 loop spans 19 amino acids. The V and J ends lost 0 bases and 5 bases, in that order; junction bases with no gene match: 15. Comments on this clone: Its specificity is unknown.

Study-wide results and limits: Compared with bulk blood, circulating pathogenic-like lymphocytes shared substantially more CDR3 sequences with synovial T cells. Vbeta family usage analysis did not detect the pathogenic-like versus bulk difference. Bulk blood CD4 repertoires were more diverse than these.

The chain combines TRBV28 with TRBJ2-2, with TRBD2 matching over 7 bases. The specimen was CD4+ T cells from blood. The sequence was obtained from a human donor with juvenile idiopathic arthritis. CDR3 nucleotide sequence: TGTGCCAGCAGTTTATGGCCCCGACGGGGGAGGGTTGAAACCGGGGAGCTGTTTTTT. Translation: CASSLWPRRGRVETGELFF.